A selection of T cell receptor beta chains follows, all from one sample in a study of technical replicates of blood from a handful of donors. Generated by immunoSEQ multiplex PCR, the TCRdb table keeps only in-frame clones and is missing some. The repertoire holds 62,000 or so clones, around nine tenths seen once, with roughly 5% in the top ten. Source material: PBMCs. Receptors originate from a human donor in good health. Some clones in this sample may be carry-over from other donors' samples. The CDR3 runs from the conserved cysteine through the conserved F or W. The D gene is left open where the match is weak. Where a row states a size, it is once, few, many or the class of an expanded clone; other rows omit it.

v_gene,d_gene,abundance,j_gene,CDR3aa,CDR3nt
TRBV29-1,TRBD2,once,TRBJ2-5,CSAAGGVYETQYF,TGCAGCGCCGCCGGGGGGGTTTATGAGACCCAGTACTTC
TRBV7-9,TRBD2,NA,TRBJ2-3,CASSSSGTSGRPMSDTQYF,TGTGCCAGCAGCTCCTCCGGGACTAGCGGGAGGCCGATGTCAGATACGCAGTATTTT
TRBV10-3,NA,NA,TRBJ1-1,CAIRDSNTEAFF,TGTGCCATCAGAGATAGCAACACTGAAGCTTTCTTT
TRBV2,NA,NA,TRBJ2-3,CASRGRVVARTDTQYF,TGTGCCAGCAGAGGCAGGGTGGTCGCGAGGACAGATACGCAGTATTTT
TRBV11-2,TRBD1,NA,TRBJ2-5,CASSLRQGALETQYF,TGTGCCAGCAGCTTAAGACAGGGGGCCCTTGAGACCCAGTACTTC
TRBV7-2,NA,NA,TRBJ2-7,CASSLVSSVTYEQYF,TGTGCCAGCAGCTTAGTGTCTAGCGTTACCTACGAGCAGTACTTC
TRBV4-1,TRBD1,once,TRBJ1-2,CASSQDQGTGGYGYTF,TGCGCCAGCAGCCAAGATCAAGGGACAGGGGGCTATGGCTACACCTTC
TRBV2,TRBD2,NA,TRBJ2-1,CASSGTGGNEQFF,TGTGCCAGCAGTGGAACGGGGGGCAATGAGCAGTTCTTC
TRBV5-1,NA,NA,TRBJ2-2,CASSPTWRQGGGELFF,TGCGCCAGCAGCCCAACCTGGCGGCAGGGAGGCGGGGAGCTGTTTTTT
TRBV14,NA,NA,TRBJ2-2,CASKVTKWGGYTGELFF,TGTGCCAGCAAAGTTACAAAGTGGGGGGGCTACACCGGGGAGCTGTTTTTT
TRBV13,TRBD1,NA,TRBJ2-1,CASKTGTGGSYNEQFF,TGTGCCAGCAAAACCGGGACAGGGGGCTCCTACAATGAGCAGTTCTTC
TRBV4-1,NA,NA,TRBJ1-1,CASSQEGTNTEAFF,TGCGCCAGCAGCCAAGAGGGCACGAACACTGAAGCTTTCTTT
TRBV11-3,NA,NA,TRBJ2-7,CASSQRQVKWRAEQYF,TGTGCCAGCAGTCAGCGGCAGGTTAAATGGAGGGCCGAGCAGTACTTC
TRBV30,TRBD1,once,TRBJ1-2,CAWSVDRGNYGYTF,TGTGCCTGGAGTGTCGACAGGGGGAACTATGGCTACACCTTC
TRBV4-2,NA,NA,TRBJ1-3,CASSQEWTRPGNTIYF,TGTGCCAGCAGCCAAGAGTGGACACGGCCAGGAAACACCATATATTTT
TRBV5-8,NA,NA,TRBJ2-5,CASSLTGKETQYF,TGTGCCAGCAGCTTAACAGGGAAAGAGACCCAGTACTTC
TRBV2,NA,NA,TRBJ1-2,CASIRGTDYGYTF,TGTGCCAGCATTCGGGGGACGGATTATGGCTACACCTTC
TRBV9,NA,NA,TRBJ2-7,CASSVGISQGGYEQYF,TGTGCCAGCAGCGTAGGAATCTCTCAGGGGGGCTACGAGCAGTACTTC
TRBV7-2,NA,NA,TRBJ2-3,CASSLESSVHTQYF,TGTGCCAGCAGCTTAGAGTCCTCGGTGCATACGCAGTATTTT
TRBV2,NA,NA,TRBJ2-6,CASSLRGQSSGANVLTF,TGTGCCAGCAGTCTCCGCGGACAGAGCTCTGGGGCCAACGTCCTGACTTTC
TRBV6-5,TRBD1,NA,TRBJ2-7,CASSVYRGDYEQYF,TGTGCCAGCAGTGTTTACAGGGGGGACTACGAGCAGTACTTC
TRBV5-4,TRBD2,once,TRBJ2-5,CASSSGLAGTQETQYF,TGTGCCAGCAGCAGCGGACTAGCGGGCACCCAAGAGACCCAGTACTTC
TRBV7-2,TRBD2,NA,TRBJ2-7,CASSSMTSGGNEQYF,TGTGCCAGCAGCTCCATGACTAGCGGGGGTAACGAGCAGTACTTC
TRBV11-3,NA,NA,TRBJ2-3,CASSLDSSPDTQYF,TGTGCCAGCAGCTTAGATTCATCCCCAGATACGCAGTATTTT
TRBV4-1,TRBD1,NA,TRBJ1-3,CASSRPGQDPSGNTIYF,TGCGCCAGCAGCCGCCCGGGACAGGACCCCTCTGGAAACACCATATATTTT
TRBV5-1,NA,NA,TRBJ1-2,CASSSLGGSDGYTF,TGCGCCAGCAGCTCCCTGGGGGGGTCGGATGGCTACACCTTC
TRBV4-2,TRBD1,NA,TRBJ2-2,CASSQGSRTGRNTGELFF,TGTGCCAGCAGCCAAGGATCCCGGACAGGGCGGAACACCGGGGAGCTGTTTTTT
TRBV6-1,NA,once,TRBJ1-2,CASIHNRESNYGYTF,TGTGCCAGCATTCACAACAGGGAATCTAACTATGGCTACACCTTC
TRBV9,NA,NA,TRBJ1-2,CASSVAGNYGYTF,TGTGCCAGCAGCGTAGCGGGGAACTATGGCTACACCTTC
TRBV19,NA,NA,TRBJ1-1,CASSISRLNTEAFF,TGTGCCAGTAGTATTAGCAGATTGAACACTGAAGCTTTCTTT
TRBV28,TRBD2,NA,TRBJ2-2,CASSLWSGGQTGELFF,TGTGCCAGCAGTTTATGGAGCGGGGGGCAAACCGGGGAGCTGTTTTTT
TRBV5-1,TRBD1,once,TRBJ2-7,CASSAGAGGWYEQYF,TGCGCCAGCAGCGCCGGGGCAGGGGGTTGGTACGAGCAGTACTTC
TRBV5-6,NA,NA,TRBJ2-5,CASSLAGETQYF,TGTGCCAGCAGCTTGGCCGGAGAGACCCAGTACTTC
TRBV21-1,NA,NA,TRBJ1-5,CASSKPGRGNQPQHF,TGTGCCAGCAGCAAGCCAGGGAGGGGCAATCAGCCCCAGCATTTT
TRBV5-1,TRBD2,NA,TRBJ2-5,CASSQPGLAGQETQYF,TGCGCCAGCAGTCAACCGGGACTAGCGGGACAAGAGACCCAGTACTTC
TRBV19,NA,once,TRBJ1-2,CASSIDRSGQGHGGYTF,TGTGCCAGTAGTATAGACCGCTCCGGACAAGGCCATGGTGGCTACACCTTC
TRBV11-3,TRBD2,NA,TRBJ2-1,CASSLGGGTNNEQFF,TGTGCCAGCAGCTTAGGGGGGGGAACCAACAATGAGCAGTTCTTC
TRBV11-2,NA,NA,TRBJ2-3,CASSLPGADTQYF,TGTGCCAGCAGCTTACCGGGGGCAGATACGCAGTATTTT
TRBV7-2,NA,NA,TRBJ2-6,CASSLAAGTGANVLTF,TGTGCCAGCAGCTTAGCGGCAGGGACTGGGGCCAACGTCCTGACTTTC
TRBV6-6,NA,NA,TRBJ2-7,CASSYSGTSYEQYF,TGTGCCAGCAGTTACTCTGGTACCAGCTACGAGCAGTACTTC
TRBV19,NA,NA,TRBJ2-3,CASSKQGLSTDTQYF,TGTGCCAGTAGTAAGCAGGGCCTAAGCACAGATACGCAGTATTTT
TRBV6-6,NA,NA,TRBJ2-5,CASSPRGETQYF,TGTGCCAGCAGCCCTAGGGGGGAGACCCAGTACTTC
TRBV5-6,TRBD1,NA,TRBJ1-2,CASSLAMGDRAGYGYTF,TGTGCCAGCAGCTTGGCGATGGGAGACAGGGCTGGATATGGCTACACCTTC
TRBV21-1,NA,NA,TRBJ2-7,CASSKGQGCSYEQYF,TGTGCCAGCAGCAAGGGGCAGGGTTGCTCCTACGAGCAGTACTTC
TRBV6-5,NA,NA,TRBJ2-2,CASNPQRNTGELFF,TGTGCCAGCAATCCCCAGCGGAACACCGGGGAGCTGTTTTTT
TRBV5-1,TRBD1,NA,TRBJ2-2,CASSLGFRGQGYTGELFF,TGCGCCAGCAGCTTGGGTTTCCGGGGACAGGGGTACACCGGGGAGCTGTTTTTT